The 20 T cell receptor beta chains below all came from one sample that was sequenced in a study of T-cell reconstitution after alpha-beta-depleted transplantation in children. Unique molecular identifiers were built into the TCRbeta library. TCRdb redid the calling of the PCR reads with MiXCR, one entry per CDR3 protein. The data hold hundreds of thousands of distinct CDR3 sequences, with around 16% observed a single time. The source material was PBMCs, mostly from graft donor cells, sampled 360 days after TCRalphabeta/CD19-depleted stem cell transplant. Source of these receptors: a boy less than two years old who had a stem cell transplant for Wiskott-Aldrich syndrome, so the T cells may come from the graft donor.

A note on this clonotype: A much larger clonotype is one base distant, so this may be a read error. The genes are TRBV5-1 and TRBJ1-2, with TRBD1 matching over 7 bases. Trimming cost V 3 bases and J 4 bases; bases outside gene matches: 0. Germline V CDR1 and CDR2: SGHRS, YFSETQ. The CDR3 has 12 residues. CDR3 protein: CASSWDSYGYTF. The CDR3 coding sequence is TGCGCCAGCAGCTGGGACAGCTATGGCTACACCTTC. The complete variable domain, with remaining parts taken from reference TRBV5-1 and TRBJ1-2, reads KAGVTQTPRYLIKTRGQQVTLSCSPISGHRSVSWYQQTPGQGLQFLFEYFSETQRNKGNFPGRFSGRQFSNSRSEMNVSTLELGDSALYLCASSWDSYGYTFGSGTRLTVV.

This clonotype occurred a few times. The V gene is TRBV6-1, the J gene TRBJ1-1; a weak D match, TRBD1 (6 bases). CDR1 and CDR2 from the germline V gene are MNHNS and SASEGT. CDR3 length equals 14 residues. V was shortened by 5 bases and J by 4 bases, with 14 bases between the two germline ends. DNA of the CDR3: TGTGCCAGCAGTCCCAGGGGCCCTGGCACTGAAGCTTTCTTT. This encodes CASSPRGPGTEAFF.

This chain uses TRBV12-3 or TRBV12-4 with TRBJ1-2; D gene unclear. V was cut by 6 bases and J by 5 bases, with 19 bases left in between. This CDR3 comprises 15 residues. The CDR3 is CASSPAGQEEYGYTF. For the CDR3, the DNA is TGTGCCAGCAGCCCTGCTGGGCAGGAAGAATATGGCTACACCTTC.

The chain uses TRBV4-1 and TRBJ2-1; D is ambiguous. Germline V lookup: CDR1 MGHRA, CDR2 YSYEKL. Trimming removed 1 base from V and 0 bases from J, with 16 bases in between. The CDR3 runs 18 residues. The CDR3 region has the DNA TGCGCCAGCAGCCAAGGTCTCGCCCGAGGAAGCTCCTACAATGAGCAGTTCTTC. Its protein product is CASSQGLARGSSYNEQFF.

The V and J genes are TRBV15 and TRBJ2-3; 7 nucleotides line up with TRBD1. Per the germline V gene, CDR1 is LNHNV and CDR2 is YYDKDF (reference sequence). CDR3 size: 15 residues. J gave up 0 bases and V 4 bases, and 4 bases lay outside the gene matches. The CDR3, as DNA: TGTGCCACCAGCATTTTGACAGGGAGCACAGATACGCAGTATTTT. Residues: CATSILTGSTDTQYF.

The genes are TRBV6-5 and TRBJ2-1; 13 positions match TRBD2. Germline CDR1 reads MNHEY; CDR2 reads SVGAGI. CDR3 length equals 16 residues. V was clipped by 0 bases and J by 5 bases; unmatched bases: 1. The CDR3 spells CASSYSGTSGDNEQFF. The DNA for the CDR3 is TGTGCCAGCAGTTACTCCGGGACTAGCGGGGACAATGAGCAGTTCTTC.

The chain is built from TRBV6-5 and TRBJ1-2; the D gene is possibly TRBD1 (6 bases). CDR1 MNHEY and CDR2 SVGAGI come from the germline V gene. The CDR3 sequence is 14 residues long. V lost 2 bases and J 2 bases, leaving 9 bases between the germline ends. The CDR3 bases are TGTGCCAGCAGTTACCTTGGACAGAACTATGGCTACACCTTC. Its protein product is CASSYLGQNYGYTF.

This clonotype appeared a few times. The CDR3 DNA sequence: TGTGCCAGCAGCTCGAACGCACAGGGGGGAGGCTACGAGCAGTACTTC. Its translation is CASSSNAQGGGYEQYF. This sequence joins TRBV7-9 and TRBJ2-7; 8 bases align to TRBD1. The CDR3 length is 16 residues. V was clipped by 4 bases and J by 3 bases; unmatched bases: 11. Germline loops: CDR1 SEHNR, CDR2 FQNEAQ (reference sequence).

The V call is TRBV20-1, the J call TRBJ2-1, with D perhaps given as TRBD1 or TRBD2 (5 bases each). Trimming shortened V by 5 bases and J by 0 bases, and 8 bases separated the two germline ends. The germline V gene has CDR1 DFQATT and CDR2 SNEGSKA (reference sequence). CDR3 length: 13 amino acids. CDR3 in amino acids: CSAGGGSYNEQFF. In DNA form, the CDR3 reads TGCAGTGCTGGTGGGGGCTCCTACAATGAGCAGTTCTTC.

This clonotype was seen more than once but under ten times. This chain connects TRBV28 to TRBJ2-3; D is uncertain. The germline CDR1 and CDR2 sequences are MDHEN and SYDVKM. V lost 4 bases and J lost 7, with 6 bases in between. The CDR3 is 11 residues long. The CDR3 nucleotides read TGTGCCAGCAGTTCTTTGTATACGCAGTATTTT. It yields the protein CASSSLYTQYF.

J is TRBJ1-2 and V is TRBV5-1; D is undetermined. The CDR3 spans 14 residues. V shed 0 bases and J shed 5 bases, with 11 bases lying between them. Germline CDR1 is SGHRS and CDR2 is YFSETQ. The CDR3 sequence: CASSLAGRVYGYTF. Here the CDR3 DNA reads TGCGCCAGCAGCTTGGCCGGACGGGTATATGGCTACACCTTC.

Ten or more counts support this clonotype. The V call is TRBV10-3, the J call TRBJ2-6; possibly TRBD1 for D (6 bases). Trimming removed 7 bases from V and 0 bases from J, with 19 bases in between. The CDR3 contains 18 residues. Per germline, CDR1 ENHRY and CDR2 SYGVKD. The CDR3 DNA follows: TGTGCCATCACTGAATTTTGGACAGACCCCTCTGGGGCCAACGTCCTGACTTTC. Translation gives CAITEFWTDPSGANVLTF.

As to this clonotype: One end of the junction fails to match germline, which may point to a read error. The chain joins TRBV7-9 to TRBJ1-3; D call uncertain. The CDR3 has 14 amino acids. The germline V gene has CDR1 SEHNR and CDR2 FQNEAQ (reference sequence). CDR3 loop: CASSFNPPVMMKNF. In DNA, the CDR3 is TGTGCCAGCAGCTTCAATCCGCCCGTGATGATGAAAAATTTT.

Regarding this clonotype: A read error may account for a junction end that differs from germline. The chain is built from TRBV12-3 or TRBV12-4 and TRBJ2-7, with 7 bases that match TRBD1. The CDR3 is made up of 12 amino acids. The CDR3 spells CTSSQGVGEQYF. Here the CDR3 DNA reads TGTACCAGCAGCCAGGGGGTCGGGGAGCAGTACTTC.

The chain carries TRBV10-1 and TRBJ2-5; TRBD1 aligns across 7 bases. The germline V gene has CDR1 WNHNN and CDR2 SYGVQD (reference sequence). This CDR3 has 15 amino acids. V lost 0 bases to trimming and J lost 2 bases; unmatched junction nucleotides: 3. The CDR3 is CASSESGTVQETQYF. Here the CDR3 DNA reads TGCGCCAGCAGTGAGTCTGGGACAGTTCAAGAGACCCAGTACTTC.

This clonotype was counted between two and nine times. The rearrangement uses TRBV20-1 and TRBJ1-5; possible D gene TRBD1, 6 bases. V lost 3 bases and J lost 5, with 11 bases in between. Germline CDR1 and CDR2: DFQATT and SNEGSKA (reference sequence). The CDR3 spans 13 residues. CDR3 DNA sequence: TGCAGTGCTAGGCCAGGGGTCTATCAGCCCCAGCATTTT. Translated: CSARPGVYQPQHF.

V and J are TRBV4-1 and TRBJ2-7; 8 bases agree with TRBD1. Germline loops: CDR1 MGHRA, CDR2 YSYEKL. Trimming at V came to 1 base and at J to 6 bases, leaving 14 bases not matched to a gene. The CDR3 sequence is 17 residues long. The CDR3 region is CASSQGLRQGKSLEQYF. DNA for the CDR3: TGCGCCAGCAGCCAAGGCCTAAGACAGGGGAAATCCCTCGAGCAGTACTTC.

This chain joins TRBV12-3 or TRBV12-4 and TRBJ2-3; TRBD2 matches at 8 bases. This CDR3 has 16 amino acids. After removal of 6 bases from V and 6 bases from J, the junction contained 14 bases not matched to a gene. As DNA, the CDR3 is TGTGCCAGCAGCTCGGGTCTCGGGGGGGGTGCGGATACGCAGTATTTT. Translating it yields CASSSGLGGGADTQYF.

The rearrangement links TRBV7-8 to TRBJ2-5; 11 bases are shared with TRBD2. The CDR3 loop spans 18 amino acids. The germline V gene encodes CDR1 SGHVS and CDR2 FQNEAQ. Trimming cost V 1 base and J 4 bases; bases outside gene matches: 11. CDR3 DNA: TGTGCCAGCAGCTTAGGCCTAGCGGGAGGTTTAAGGAGAGAGACCCAGTACTTC. It is translated as CASSLGLAGGLRRETQYF.

The V gene is TRBV20-1, the J gene TRBJ2-7, with a tentative D call TRBD1 (6 bases). V shed 6 bases and J shed 6 bases, with 9 bases lying between them. This CDR3 contains 10 residues. Germline V gene lookup returns CDR1 DFQATT and CDR2 SNEGSKA (reference sequence). As DNA, the CDR3 is TGCAGTGCCGGGACATTCGAGCAGTACTTC. It specifies CSAGTFEQYF.